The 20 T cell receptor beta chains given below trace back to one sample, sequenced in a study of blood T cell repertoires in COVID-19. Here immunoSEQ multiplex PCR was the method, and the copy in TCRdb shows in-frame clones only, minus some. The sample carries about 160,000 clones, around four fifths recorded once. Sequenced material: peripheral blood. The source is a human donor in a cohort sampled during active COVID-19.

CDR3 loop: CASSKTSVFTDTQYF. Here the CDR3 DNA reads TGTGCCAGCAGTAAGACTAGCGTTTTCACAGATACGCAGTATTTT. The chain uses TRBV6-5 and TRBJ2-3; 8 bases are a match to TRBD2. The CDR3 is 15 residues long. The germline CDR1 and CDR2 sequences are MNHEY and SVGAGI. V was clipped by 5 bases and J by 2 bases; unmatched bases: 6.

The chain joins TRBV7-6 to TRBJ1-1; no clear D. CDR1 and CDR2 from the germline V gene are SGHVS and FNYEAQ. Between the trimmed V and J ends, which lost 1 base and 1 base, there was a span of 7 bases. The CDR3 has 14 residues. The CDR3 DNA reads TGTGCCAGCAGCTTAGTCCCGTCGAACACTGAAGCTTTCTTT. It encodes CASSLVPSNTEAFF. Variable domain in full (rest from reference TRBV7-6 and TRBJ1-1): GAGVSQSPRYKVTKRGQDVALRCDPISGHVSLYWYRQALGQGPEFLTYFNYEAQQDKSGLPNDRFSAERPEGSISTLTIQRTEQRDSAMYRCASSLVPSNTEAFFGQGTRLTVV.

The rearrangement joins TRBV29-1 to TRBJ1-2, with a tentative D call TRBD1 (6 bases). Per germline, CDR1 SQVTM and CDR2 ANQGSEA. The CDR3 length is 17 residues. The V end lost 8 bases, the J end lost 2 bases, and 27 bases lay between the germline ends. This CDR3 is CSTGGATGSTLNYGYTF. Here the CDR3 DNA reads TGCAGCACTGGGGGGGCGACAGGCAGTACCCTAAACTATGGCTACACCTTC.

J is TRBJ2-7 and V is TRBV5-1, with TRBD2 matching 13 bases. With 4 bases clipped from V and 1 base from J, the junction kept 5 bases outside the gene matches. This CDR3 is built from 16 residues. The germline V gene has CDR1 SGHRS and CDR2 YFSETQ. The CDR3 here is CASSPGTSGKSYEQYF. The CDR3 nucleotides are TGCGCCAGCAGCCCCGGGACTAGCGGGAAGTCCTACGAGCAGTACTTC.

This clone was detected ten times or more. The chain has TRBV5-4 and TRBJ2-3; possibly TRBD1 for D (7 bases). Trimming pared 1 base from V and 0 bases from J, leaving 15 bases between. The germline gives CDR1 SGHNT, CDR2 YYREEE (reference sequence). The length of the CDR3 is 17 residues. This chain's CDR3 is CASSLPSRGTSTDTQYF. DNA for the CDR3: TGTGCCAGCAGCTTGCCAAGCAGGGGGACTAGCACAGATACGCAGTATTTT.

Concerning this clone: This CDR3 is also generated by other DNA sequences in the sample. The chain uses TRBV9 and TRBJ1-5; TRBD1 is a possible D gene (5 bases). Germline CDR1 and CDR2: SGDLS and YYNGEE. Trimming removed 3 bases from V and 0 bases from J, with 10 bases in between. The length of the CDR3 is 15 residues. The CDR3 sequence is CASSADSYSNQPQHF. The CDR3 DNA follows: TGTGCCAGCAGCGCCGACAGTTATAGCAATCAGCCCCAGCATTTT.

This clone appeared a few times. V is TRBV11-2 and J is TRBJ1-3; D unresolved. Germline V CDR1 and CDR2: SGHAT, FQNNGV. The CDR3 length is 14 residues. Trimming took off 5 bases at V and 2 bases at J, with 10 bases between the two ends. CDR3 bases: TGTGCCAGCAGCCCAGGCTCCACTGGAAACACCATATATTTT. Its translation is CASSPGSTGNTIYF.

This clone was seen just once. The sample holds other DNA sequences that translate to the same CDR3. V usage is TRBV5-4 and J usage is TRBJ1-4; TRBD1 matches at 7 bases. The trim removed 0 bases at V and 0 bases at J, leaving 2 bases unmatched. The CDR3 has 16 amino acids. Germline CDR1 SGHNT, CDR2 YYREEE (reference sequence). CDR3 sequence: CASSLGGTATNEKLFF. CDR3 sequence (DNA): TGTGCCAGCAGCTTGGGCGGGACAGCAACTAATGAAAAACTGTTTTTT.

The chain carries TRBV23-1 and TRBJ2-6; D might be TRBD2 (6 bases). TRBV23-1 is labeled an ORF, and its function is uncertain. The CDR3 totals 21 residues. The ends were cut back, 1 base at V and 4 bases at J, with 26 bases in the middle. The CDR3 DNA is TGCGCCAGCAGTCAATTGGCGGGGCGGGCGGGCCGGTCGGAGGGGGCCAACGTCCTGACTTTC. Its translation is CASSQLAGRAGRSEGANVLTF.

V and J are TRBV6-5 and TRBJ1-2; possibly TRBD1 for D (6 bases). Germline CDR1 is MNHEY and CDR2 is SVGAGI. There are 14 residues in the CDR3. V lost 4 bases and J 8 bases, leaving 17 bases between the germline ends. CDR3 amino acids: CASSSTGGARGYTF. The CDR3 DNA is TGTGCCAGCAGTTCAACGGGGGGCGCGAGAGGCTACACCTTC.

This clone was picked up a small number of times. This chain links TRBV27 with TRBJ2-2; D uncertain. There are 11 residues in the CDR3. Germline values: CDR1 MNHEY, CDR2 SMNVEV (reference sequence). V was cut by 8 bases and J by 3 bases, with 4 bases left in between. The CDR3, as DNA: TGTGCCAGCGCAGACACCGGGGAGCTGTTTTTT. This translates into CASADTGELFF.

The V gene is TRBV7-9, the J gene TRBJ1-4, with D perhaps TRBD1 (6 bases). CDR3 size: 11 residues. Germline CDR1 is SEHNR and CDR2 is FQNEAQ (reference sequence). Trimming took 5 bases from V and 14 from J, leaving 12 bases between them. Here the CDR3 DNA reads TGTGCCAGCAGCCCAAACAGGGACCTGTTTTTT. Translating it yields CASSPNRDLFF. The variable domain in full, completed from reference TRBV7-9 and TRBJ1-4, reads DTGVSQNPRHKITKRGQNVTFRCDPISEHNRLYWYRQTLGQGPEFLTYFQNEAQLEKSRLLSDRFSAERPKGSFSTLEIQRTEQGDSAMYLCASSPNRDLFFGSGTQLSVL.

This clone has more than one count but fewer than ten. Here the CDR3 reads CASSPSGSYEQYF. CDR3 coding DNA: TGTGCCAGCAGCCCAAGCGGGAGCTACGAGCAGTACTTC. The chain couples TRBV7-9 to TRBJ2-7, with 8 bases lining up with TRBD2. Germline CDR1 SEHNR, CDR2 FQNEAQ (reference sequence). CDR3 length: 13 residues. The J segment lost 3 bases and the V segment lost 5 bases, leaving 3 bases of the junction unmatched.

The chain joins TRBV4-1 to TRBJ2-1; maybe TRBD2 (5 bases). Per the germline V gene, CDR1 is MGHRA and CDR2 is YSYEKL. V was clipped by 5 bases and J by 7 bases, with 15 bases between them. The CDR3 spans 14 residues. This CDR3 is CASSAEAVSNEQFF. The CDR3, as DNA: TGCGCCAGCAGCGCAGAAGCGGTATCTAATGAGCAGTTCTTC.

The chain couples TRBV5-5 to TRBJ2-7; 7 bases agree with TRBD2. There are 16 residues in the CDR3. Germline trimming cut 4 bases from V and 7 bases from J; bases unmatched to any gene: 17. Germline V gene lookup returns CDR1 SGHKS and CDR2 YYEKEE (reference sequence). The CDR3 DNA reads TGTGCCAGCAGCCTTCTAGCGGTCCCCCCTCCCCGTGAGCAGTACTTC. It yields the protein CASSLLAVPPPREQYF.

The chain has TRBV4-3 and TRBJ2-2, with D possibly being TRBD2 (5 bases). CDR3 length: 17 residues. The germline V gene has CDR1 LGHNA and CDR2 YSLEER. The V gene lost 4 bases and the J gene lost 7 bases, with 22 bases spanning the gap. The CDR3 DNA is TGCGCCAGCAGCCCTTTTCCCCGGGGTTCTTCGGGCGGGGAGCTGTTTTTT. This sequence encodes CASSPFPRGSSGGELFF.

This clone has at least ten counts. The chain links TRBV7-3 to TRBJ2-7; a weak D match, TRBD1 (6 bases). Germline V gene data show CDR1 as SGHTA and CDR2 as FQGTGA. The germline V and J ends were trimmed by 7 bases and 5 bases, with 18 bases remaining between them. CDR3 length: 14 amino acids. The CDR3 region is CASNCGGAMNEQYF. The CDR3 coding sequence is TGTGCCAGCAACTGTGGGGGCGCGATGAACGAGCAGTACTTC.

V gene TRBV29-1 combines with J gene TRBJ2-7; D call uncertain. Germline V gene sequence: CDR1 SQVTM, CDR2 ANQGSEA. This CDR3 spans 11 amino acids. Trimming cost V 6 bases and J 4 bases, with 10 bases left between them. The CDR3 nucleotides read TGCAGCGTCCAGACAAGTTACGAGCAGTACTTC. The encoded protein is CSVQTSYEQYF.

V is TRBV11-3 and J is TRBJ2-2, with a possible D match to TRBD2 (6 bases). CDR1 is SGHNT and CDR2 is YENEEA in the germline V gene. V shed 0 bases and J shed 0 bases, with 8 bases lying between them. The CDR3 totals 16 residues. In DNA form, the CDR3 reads TGTGCCAGCAGCTTAGAGGGCGGGACGAACACCGGGGAGCTGTTTTTT. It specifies CASSLEGGTNTGELFF.

The CDR3 sequence is CASSVNSGGTDTQYF. The CDR3 DNA reads TGTGCCAGCAGCGTGAACAGCGGGGGCACAGATACGCAGTATTTT. The gene calls are TRBV3-1 (or the pseudogene TRBV3-2) and TRBJ2-3; 7 positions agree with TRBD2. The length of the CDR3 is 15 residues. J gave up 1 base and V 5 bases, and 6 bases lay outside the gene matches. CDR1 LGHDT and CDR2 YNNKEL come from the germline V gene (reference sequence).